This T cell receptor (beta chain) was sequenced during a study of human T cells and chemical hapten exposure. Turning to the study itself: Diphenylcyclopropenone was administered weekly to the scalp of patients throughout the roughly 25-week study.

There are many counts of this clonotype. Its antigen is undetermined. Individual cDNA molecules in this library carried unique molecular identifiers. TCRdb re-called the RACE reads with MiXCR, one entry per CDR3 protein. This sample has fewer than 500,000 distinct CDR3 sequences, with around 4.8% found just once. General study points: Significantly more large CDR3 similarity clusters were formed by expanded TCRs than by controls.

Time point specified: patch test 1, 2 weeks after DPC sensitization. Described treatment: therapeutic diphenylcyclopropenone sensitization with weekly scalp DPC. The ends lost 3 bases at V and 0 bases at J; junction bases unmatched: 8. Germline CDR1 and CDR2: KGHSH and LQKENI. CDR3 length equals 17 residues. This clonotype was sampled from a woman in her 50s with alopecia areata. Some clones in this sample may be carry-over from other donors' samples. The rearrangement links TRBV18 to TRBJ2-5, with 9 bases that match TRBD2. Source: whole blood, taken in connection with sensitization to the hapten diphenylcyclopropenone (DPC). CDR3 residues: CASSPVFSGGYQETQYF. DNA of the CDR3: TGTGCCAGCTCACCGGTCTTTAGCGGGGGTTACCAAGAGACCCAGTACTTC.